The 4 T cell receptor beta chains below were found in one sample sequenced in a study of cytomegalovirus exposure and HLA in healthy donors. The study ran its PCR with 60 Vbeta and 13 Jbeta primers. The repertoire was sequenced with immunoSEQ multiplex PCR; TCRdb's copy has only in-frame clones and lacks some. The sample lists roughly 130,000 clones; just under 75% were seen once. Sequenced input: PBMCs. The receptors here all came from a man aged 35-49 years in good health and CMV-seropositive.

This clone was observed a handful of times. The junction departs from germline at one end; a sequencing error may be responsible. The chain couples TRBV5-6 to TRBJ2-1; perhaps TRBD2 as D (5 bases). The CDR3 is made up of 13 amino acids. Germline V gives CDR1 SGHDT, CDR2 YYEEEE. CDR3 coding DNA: TGTGCCAGCAGCCGGCCCACTAGTCCTGAGCAGCTCTTC. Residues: CASSRPTSPEQLF.

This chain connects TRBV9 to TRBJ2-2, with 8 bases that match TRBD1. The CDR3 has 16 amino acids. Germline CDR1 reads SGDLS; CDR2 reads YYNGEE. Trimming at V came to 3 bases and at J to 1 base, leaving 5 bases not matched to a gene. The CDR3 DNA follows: TGTGCCAGCAGCGACGCCAGGGGGCGGAACACCGGGGAGCTGTTTTTT. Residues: CASSDARGRNTGELFF. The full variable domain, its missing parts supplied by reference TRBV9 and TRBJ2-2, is DSGVTQTPKHLITATGQRVTLRCSPRSGDLSVYWYQQSLDQGLQFLIQYYNGEERAKGNILERFSAQQFPDLHSELNLSSLELGDSALYFCASSDARGRNTGELFFGEGSRLTVL.

CDR3 coding DNA: TGTGCCAGCAGCTTGGGAGGGGGCAGCGAAAAACTGTTTTTT. Amino acids: CASSLGGGSEKLFF. The chain couples TRBV5-4 to TRBJ1-4, with 7 nucleotides matching TRBD1. Germline assignment: CDR1 SGHNT and CDR2 YYREEE (reference sequence). V trimming: 0 bases; J trimming: 8 bases; junction bases outside the gene matches: 4. This CDR3 has 14 residues.

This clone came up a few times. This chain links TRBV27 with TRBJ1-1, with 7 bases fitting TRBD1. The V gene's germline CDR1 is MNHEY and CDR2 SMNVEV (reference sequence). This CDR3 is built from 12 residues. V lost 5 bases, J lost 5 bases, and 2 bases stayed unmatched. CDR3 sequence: CASSNRGTEAFF. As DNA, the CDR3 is TGTGCCAGCAGTAACAGGGGAACTGAAGCTTTCTTT.